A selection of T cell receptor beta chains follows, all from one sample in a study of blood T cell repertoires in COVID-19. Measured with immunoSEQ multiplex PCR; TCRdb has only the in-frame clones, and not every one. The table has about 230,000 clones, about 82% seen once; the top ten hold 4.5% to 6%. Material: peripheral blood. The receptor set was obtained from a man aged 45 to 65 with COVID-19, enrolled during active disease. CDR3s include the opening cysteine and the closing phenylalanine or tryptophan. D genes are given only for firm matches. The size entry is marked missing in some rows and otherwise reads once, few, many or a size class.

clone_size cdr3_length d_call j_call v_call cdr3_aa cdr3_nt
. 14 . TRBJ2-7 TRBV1 CTSSQTGSVYEQYF TGCACCAGCAGCCAAACTGGGAGCGTCTACGAGCAGTACTTC
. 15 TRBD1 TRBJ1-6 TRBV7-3 CASSVGQGAYSPLHF TGTGCCAGCAGCGTAGGACAGGGGGCGTATTCACCCCTCCACTTT
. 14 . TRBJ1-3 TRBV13 CASSPGHSGNTIYF TGTGCCAGCAGCCCGGGACACTCTGGAAACACCATATATTTT
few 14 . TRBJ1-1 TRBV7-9 CASTDGTSDTEAFF TGTGCCAGCACCGACGGGACATCGGACACTGAAGCTTTCTTT
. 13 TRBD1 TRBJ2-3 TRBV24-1 CATSDSGTVTQYF TGTGCCACCAGTGATTCCGGGACAGTTACGCAGTATTTT
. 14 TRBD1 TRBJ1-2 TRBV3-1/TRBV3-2 CASSYRTGAQGYTF TGTGCCAGCAGCTACCGGACAGGGGCACAGGGCTACACCTTC
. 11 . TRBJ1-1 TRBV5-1 CASTEGAEAFF TGCGCCAGCACCGAGGGGGCTGAAGCTTTCTTT
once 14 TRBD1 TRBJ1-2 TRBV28 CASSLTGGYYGYTF TGTGCCAGCAGCCTGACAGGGGGCTACTATGGCTACACCTTC
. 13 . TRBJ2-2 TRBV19 CASSNSITGELFF TGTGCCAGTAGTAACTCCATCACCGGGGAGCTGTTTTTT
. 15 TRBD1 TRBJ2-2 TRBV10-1 CATIPGTGGTGELFF TGCGCCACCATCCCTGGGACAGGGGGAACCGGGGAGCTGTTTTTT
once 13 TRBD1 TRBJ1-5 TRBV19 CASSMGQGGFQHF TGTGCCAGTAGTATGGGACAGGGCGGCTTCCAGCATTTT
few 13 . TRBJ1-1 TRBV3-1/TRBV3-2 CASSSATATEAFF TGTGCCAGCAGCAGTGCGACAGCAACTGAAGCTTTCTTT
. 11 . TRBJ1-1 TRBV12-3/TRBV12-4 CASTGYLGPFF TGTGCCTCCACAGGGTATCTAGGACCCTTCTTT
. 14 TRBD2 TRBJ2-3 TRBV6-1 CASSERTSADTQYF TGTGCCAGCAGTGAGCGGACTAGCGCGGATACGCAGTATTTT
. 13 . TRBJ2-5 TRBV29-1 CSVRRRLEETQYF TGCAGCGTTAGAAGGAGGCTTGAAGAGACCCAGTACTTC
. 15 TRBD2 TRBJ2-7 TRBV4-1 CASSQGLRGTYEQYF TGCGCCAGCAGCCAGGGGCTGCGGGGGACTTACGAGCAGTACTTC
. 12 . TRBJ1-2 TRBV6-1 CASSDQGNGYTF TGTGCCAGCAGTGATCAGGGTAATGGCTACACCTTC
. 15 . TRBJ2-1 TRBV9 CASSPGNAPYNEQFF TGTGCCAGCAGCCCCGGTAATGCGCCCTACAATGAGCAGTTCTTC
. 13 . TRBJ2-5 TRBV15 CATSRGLTETQYF TGTGCCACCAGCAGAGGCCTAACAGAGACCCAGTACTTC
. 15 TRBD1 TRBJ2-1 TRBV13 CASSFGQGGYNEQFF TGTGCCAGCAGCTTCGGACAGGGAGGATACAATGAGCAGTTCTTC
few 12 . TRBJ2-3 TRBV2 CASSGDTDTQYF TGTGCCAGCTCGGGGGACACAGATACGCAGTATTTT
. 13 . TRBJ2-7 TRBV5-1 CASSLWQGNEQYF TGCGCCAGCAGCTTGTGGCAGGGGAACGAGCAGTACTTC
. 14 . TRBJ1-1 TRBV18 CASSPSGGITEAFF TGTGCCAGCTCACCTTCGGGGGGCATCACTGAAGCTTTCTTT
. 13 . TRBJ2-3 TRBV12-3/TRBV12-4 CASRGSGTDTQYF TGTGCCAGCCGTGGTAGCGGCACAGATACGCAGTATTTT
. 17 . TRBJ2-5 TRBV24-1 CATSDRLDSGKKETQYF TGTGCCACCAGTGATCGTTTGGATAGCGGAAAAAAAGAGACCCAGTACTTC
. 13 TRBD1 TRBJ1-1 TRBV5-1 CASSDRGNTEAFF TGCGCCAGCAGCGACAGGGGGAACACTGAAGCTTTCTTT
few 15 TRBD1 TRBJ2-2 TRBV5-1 CASRTGTGGTGELFF TGCGCCAGCAGAACCGGGACAGGGGGCACCGGGGAGCTGTTTTTT
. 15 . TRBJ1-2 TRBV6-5 CASRRGGGVNYGYTF TGTGCCAGCAGGAGGGGCGGGGGTGTCAACTATGGCTACACCTTC
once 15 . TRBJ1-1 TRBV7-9 CASSLGTGRGTEAFF TGTGCCAGCAGCTTAGGCACGGGTCGAGGCACTGAAGCTTTCTTT
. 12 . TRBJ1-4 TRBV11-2 CASSAGGEKLFF TGTGCCAGCAGCGCGGGTGGGGAAAAACTGTTTTTT
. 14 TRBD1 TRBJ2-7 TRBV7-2 CASSSTGAPYEQYF TGTGCCAGCAGCTCGACAGGGGCTCCCTACGAGCAGTACTTC
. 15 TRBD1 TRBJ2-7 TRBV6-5 CASRQAGTGLYEQYF TGTGCCAGCAGACAAGCCGGGACAGGACTCTACGAGCAGTACTTC
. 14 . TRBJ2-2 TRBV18 CASSPDLATGELFF TGTGCCAGCTCACCAGACTTAGCCACCGGGGAGCTGTTTTTT
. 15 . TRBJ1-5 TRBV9 CASSVGQASNQPQHF TGTGCCAGCAGCGTAGGGCAGGCGTCCAATCAGCCCCAGCATTTT
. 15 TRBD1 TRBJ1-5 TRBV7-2 CASSLGSGGIQPQHF TGTGCCAGCAGCTTGGGATCAGGGGGCATTCAGCCCCAGCATTTT
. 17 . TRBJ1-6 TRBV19 CASIEVTGRYSDSPLHF TGTGCCAGTATTGAAGTCACAGGTCGGTATTCGGATTCACCCCTCCACTTT
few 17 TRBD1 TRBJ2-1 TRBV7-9 CASSLPTGTGDYNEQFF TGTGCCAGCAGCTTACCGACCGGGACAGGGGACTACAATGAGCAGTTCTTC
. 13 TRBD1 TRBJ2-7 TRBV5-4 CASSFGTAYEQYF TGTGCCAGCAGCTTTGGGACAGCCTACGAGCAGTACTTC
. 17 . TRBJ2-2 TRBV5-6 CASSSLPGHPNTGELFF TGTGCCAGCAGCTCATTACCGGGACACCCGAACACCGGGGAGCTGTTTTTT
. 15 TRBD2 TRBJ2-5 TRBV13 CASTLAGGRQETQYF TGTGCCAGCACCCTAGCGGGGGGGCGACAAGAGACCCAGTACTTC
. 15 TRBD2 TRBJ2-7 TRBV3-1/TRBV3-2 CASSQGTGGPYEQYF TGTGCCAGCAGCCAAGGAACGGGGGGGCCCTACGAGCAGTACTTC
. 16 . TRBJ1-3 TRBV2 CASRPPWGLPGNTIYF TGTGCCAGCAGGCCACCTTGGGGGCTCCCTGGAAACACCATATATTTT
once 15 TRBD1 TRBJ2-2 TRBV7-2 CASSLLGTGPGELFF TGTGCCAGCAGCTTACTAGGGACAGGGCCCGGGGAGCTGTTTTTT
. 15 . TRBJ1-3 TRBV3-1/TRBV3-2 CASSQGTATGNTIYF TGTGCCAGCAGCCAAGGGACAGCGACTGGAAACACCATATATTTT
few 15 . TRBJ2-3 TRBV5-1 CASSLGAVYTDTQYF TGCGCCAGCAGCCTGGGGGCAGTTTACACAGATACGCAGTATTTT
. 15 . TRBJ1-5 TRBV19 CASSIGLIYNQPQHF TGTGCCAGTAGTATAGGACTGATATACAATCAGCCCCAGCATTTT
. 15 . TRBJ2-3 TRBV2 CASRDPGTRTDTQYF TGTGCCAGTAGGGACCCCGGGACTCGGACAGATACGCAGTATTTT
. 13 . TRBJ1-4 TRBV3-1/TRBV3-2 CASSHPSGEKLFF TGTGCCAGCAGCCATCCCTCAGGGGAAAAACTGTTTTTT
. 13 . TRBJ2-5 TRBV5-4 CASSLPGLETQYF TGTGCCAGCAGCTTGCCAGGGTTAGAGACCCAGTACTTC
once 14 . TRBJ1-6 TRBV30 CAWSTGNYNSPLHF TGTGCCTGGAGCACGGGTAACTATAATTCACCCCTCCACTTT
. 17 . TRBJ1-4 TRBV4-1 CASSQDRAGPLYEKLFF TGCGCCAGCAGCCAAGATAGGGCGGGACCGCTGTATGAAAAACTGTTTTTT
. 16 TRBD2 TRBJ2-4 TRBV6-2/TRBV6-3 CASSSPTSGGKNIQYF TGTGCCAGCAGTTCGCCGACTAGCGGGGGGAAAAACATTCAGTACTTC
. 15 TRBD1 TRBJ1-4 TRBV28 CASSPWGQGDEKLFF TGTGCCAGCAGTCCCTGGGGACAGGGGGATGAAAAACTGTTTTTT
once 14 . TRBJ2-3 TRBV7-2 CASSQRIVTDTQYF TGTGCCAGCAGCCAAAGAATAGTAACAGATACGCAGTATTTT
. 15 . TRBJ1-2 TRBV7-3 CASSLTGGVNYGYTF TGTGCCAGCAGCTTAACGGGGGGAGTTAACTATGGCTACACCTTC